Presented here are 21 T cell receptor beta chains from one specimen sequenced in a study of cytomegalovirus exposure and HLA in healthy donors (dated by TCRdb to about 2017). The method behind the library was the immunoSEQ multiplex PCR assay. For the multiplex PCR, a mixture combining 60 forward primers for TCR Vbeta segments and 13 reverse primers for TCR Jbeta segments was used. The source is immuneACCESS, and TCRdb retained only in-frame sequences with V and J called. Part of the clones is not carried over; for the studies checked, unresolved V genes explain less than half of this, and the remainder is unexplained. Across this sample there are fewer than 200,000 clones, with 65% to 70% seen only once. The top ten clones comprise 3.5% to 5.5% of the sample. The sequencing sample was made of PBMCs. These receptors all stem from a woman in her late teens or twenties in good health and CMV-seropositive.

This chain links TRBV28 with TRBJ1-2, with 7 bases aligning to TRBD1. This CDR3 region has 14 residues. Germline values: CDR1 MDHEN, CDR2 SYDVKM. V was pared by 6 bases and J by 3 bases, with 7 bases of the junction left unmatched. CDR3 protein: CASSSDRAYYGYTF. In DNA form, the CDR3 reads TGTGCCAGCAGCTCCGACAGGGCCTACTATGGCTACACCTTC.

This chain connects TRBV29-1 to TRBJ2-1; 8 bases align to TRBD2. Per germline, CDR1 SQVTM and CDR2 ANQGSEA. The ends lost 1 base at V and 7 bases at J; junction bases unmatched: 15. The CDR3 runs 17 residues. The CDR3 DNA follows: TGCAGCGTTGAAGCGGAGCAGTTCGGGAGGGCCATGAATGAGCAGTTCTTC. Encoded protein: CSVEAEQFGRAMNEQFF.

The CDR3 DNA reads TGTGCCAGCAGTACCCCCGGACAGGTTACTTTCTATGGCTACACCTTC. This gives the protein CASSTPGQVTFYGYTF. This sequence joins TRBV6-6 and TRBJ1-2; 7 bases match TRBD1. V was pared by 5 bases and J by 4 bases, with 13 bases of the junction left unmatched. The CDR3 contains 16 residues. CDR1 and CDR2 from the germline V gene are MNHNY and SVGAGI (reference sequence).

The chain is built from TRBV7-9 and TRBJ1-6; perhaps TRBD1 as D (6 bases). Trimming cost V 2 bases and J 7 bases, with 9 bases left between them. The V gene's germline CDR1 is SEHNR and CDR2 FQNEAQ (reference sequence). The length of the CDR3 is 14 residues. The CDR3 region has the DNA TGTGCCAGCAGCTTAAAACAGGGAAATTCACCCCTCCACTTT. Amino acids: CASSLKQGNSPLHF.

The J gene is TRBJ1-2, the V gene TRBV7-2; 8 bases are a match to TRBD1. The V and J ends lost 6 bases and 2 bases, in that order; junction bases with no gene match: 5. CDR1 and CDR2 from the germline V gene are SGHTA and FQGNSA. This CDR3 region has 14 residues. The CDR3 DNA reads TGTGCCAGCAGGTCCGACAGGGGCAACTATGGCTACACCTTC. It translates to CASRSDRGNYGYTF. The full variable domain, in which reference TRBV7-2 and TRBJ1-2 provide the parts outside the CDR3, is GAGVSQSPSNKVTEKGKDVELRCDPISGHTALYWYRQSLGQGLEFLIYFQGNSAPDKSGLPSDRFSAERTGGSVSTLTIQRTQQEDSAVYLCASRSDRGNYGYTFGSGTRLTVV.

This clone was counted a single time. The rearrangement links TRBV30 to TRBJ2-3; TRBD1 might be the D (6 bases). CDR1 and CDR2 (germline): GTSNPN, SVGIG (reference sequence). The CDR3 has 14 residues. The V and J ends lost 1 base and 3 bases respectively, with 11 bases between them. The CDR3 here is CAWSAGAMTDTQYF. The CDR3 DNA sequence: TGTGCCTGGAGTGCAGGGGCCATGACAGATACGCAGTATTTT.

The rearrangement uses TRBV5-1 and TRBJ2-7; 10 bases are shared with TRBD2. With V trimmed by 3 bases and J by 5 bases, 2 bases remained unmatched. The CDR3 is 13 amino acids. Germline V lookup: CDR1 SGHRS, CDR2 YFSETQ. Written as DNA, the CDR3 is TGCGCCAGCAGCTCCGGGACTAGCGACGAGCAGTACTTC. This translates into CASSSGTSDEQYF.

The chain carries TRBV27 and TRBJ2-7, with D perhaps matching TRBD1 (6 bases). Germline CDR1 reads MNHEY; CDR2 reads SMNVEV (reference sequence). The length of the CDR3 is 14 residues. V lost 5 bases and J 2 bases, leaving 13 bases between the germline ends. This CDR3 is CASSPQGDAYEQYF. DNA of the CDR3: TGTGCCAGCAGTCCACAGGGAGACGCCTACGAGCAGTACTTC.

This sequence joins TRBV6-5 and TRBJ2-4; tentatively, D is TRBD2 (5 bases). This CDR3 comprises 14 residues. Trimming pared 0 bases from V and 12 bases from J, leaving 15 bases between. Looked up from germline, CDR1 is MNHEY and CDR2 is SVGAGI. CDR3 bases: TGTGCCAGCAGTTACTCTTCCAGGACTCAGGATCAGTACTTC. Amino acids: CASSYSSRTQDQYF.

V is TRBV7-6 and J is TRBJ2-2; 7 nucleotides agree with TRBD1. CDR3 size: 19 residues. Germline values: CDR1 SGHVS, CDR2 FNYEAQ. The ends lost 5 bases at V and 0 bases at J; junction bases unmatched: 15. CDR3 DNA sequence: TGTGCCAGCAGCGTTGAGCTACGGGACAGAGATTCGAACACCGGGGAGCTGTTTTTT. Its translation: CASSVELRDRDSNTGELFF.

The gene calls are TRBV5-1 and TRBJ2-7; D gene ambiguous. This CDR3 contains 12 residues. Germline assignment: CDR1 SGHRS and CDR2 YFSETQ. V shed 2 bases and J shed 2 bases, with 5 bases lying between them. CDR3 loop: CASSLRAYEQYF. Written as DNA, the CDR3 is TGCGCCAGCAGCTTACGGGCCTACGAGCAGTACTTC.

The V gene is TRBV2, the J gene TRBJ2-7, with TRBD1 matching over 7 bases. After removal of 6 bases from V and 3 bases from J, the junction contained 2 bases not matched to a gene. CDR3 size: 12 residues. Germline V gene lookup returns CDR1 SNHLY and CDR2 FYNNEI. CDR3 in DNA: TGTGCCAGCAGACAGGGGATCTACGAGCAGTACTTC. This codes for CASRQGIYEQYF.

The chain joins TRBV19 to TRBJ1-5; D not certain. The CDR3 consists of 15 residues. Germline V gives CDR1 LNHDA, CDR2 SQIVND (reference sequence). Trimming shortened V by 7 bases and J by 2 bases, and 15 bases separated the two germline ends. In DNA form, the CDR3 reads TGTGCCAGTACCTTGGACTTCGCCCGCAATCAGCCCCAGCATTTT. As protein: CASTLDFARNQPQHF.

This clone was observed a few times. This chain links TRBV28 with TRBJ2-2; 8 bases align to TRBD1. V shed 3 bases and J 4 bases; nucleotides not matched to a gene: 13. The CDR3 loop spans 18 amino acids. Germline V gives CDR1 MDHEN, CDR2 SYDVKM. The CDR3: CASSFLPTGEEGTGELFF. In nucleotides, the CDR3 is TGTGCCAGCAGTTTTCTTCCGACAGGGGAAGAGGGCACCGGGGAGCTGTTTTTT. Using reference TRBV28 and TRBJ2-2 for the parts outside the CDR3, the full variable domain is DVKVTQSSRYLVKRTGEKVFLECVQDMDHENMFWYRQDPGLGLRLIYFSYDVKMKEKGDIPEGYSVSREKKERFSLILESASTNQTSMYLCASSFLPTGEEGTGELFFGEGSRLTVL.

The CDR3 loop is CASRWGGEETQYF. In nucleotides, the CDR3 is TGTGCCAGCAGATGGGGAGGGGAAGAGACCCAGTACTTC. The chain is built from TRBV28 and TRBJ2-5; 7 bases align to TRBD2. CDR1 and CDR2 from the germline V gene are MDHEN and SYDVKM. J lost 3 bases, V lost 6 bases, and 4 bases had no gene match. CDR3 length equals 13 residues.

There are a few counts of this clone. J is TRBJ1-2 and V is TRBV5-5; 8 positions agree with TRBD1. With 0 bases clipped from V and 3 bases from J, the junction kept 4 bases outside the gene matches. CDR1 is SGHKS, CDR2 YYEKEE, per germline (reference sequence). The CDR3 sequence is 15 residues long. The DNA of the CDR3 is TGTGCCAGCAGCTTGGGGCAGGGGGCGTACTATGGCTACACCTTC. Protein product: CASSLGQGAYYGYTF.

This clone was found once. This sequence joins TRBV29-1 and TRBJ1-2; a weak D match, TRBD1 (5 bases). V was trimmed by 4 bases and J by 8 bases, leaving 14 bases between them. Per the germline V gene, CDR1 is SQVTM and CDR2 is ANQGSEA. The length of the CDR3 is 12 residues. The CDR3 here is CSVGQLGGGYTF. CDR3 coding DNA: TGCAGCGTTGGACAGCTTGGGGGGGGCTACACCTTC.

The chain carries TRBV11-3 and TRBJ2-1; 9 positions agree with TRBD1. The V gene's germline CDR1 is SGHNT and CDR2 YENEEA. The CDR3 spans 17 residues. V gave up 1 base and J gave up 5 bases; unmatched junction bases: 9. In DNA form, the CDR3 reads TGTGCCAGCAGCTTAGGGGAAGGGACAGGGATGCACAATGAGCAGTTCTTC. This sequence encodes CASSLGEGTGMHNEQFF. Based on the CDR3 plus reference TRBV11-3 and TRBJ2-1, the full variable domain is EAGVVQSPRYKIIEKKQPVAFWCNPISGHNTLYWYLQNLGQGPELLIRYENEEAVDDSQLPKDRFSAERLKGVDSTLKIQPAELGDSAVYLCASSLGEGTGMHNEQFFGPGTRLTVL.

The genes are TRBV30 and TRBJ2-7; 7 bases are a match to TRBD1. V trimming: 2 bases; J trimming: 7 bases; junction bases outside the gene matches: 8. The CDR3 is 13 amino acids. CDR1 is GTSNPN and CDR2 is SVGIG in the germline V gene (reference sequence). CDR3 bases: TGTGCCTGGAGTCCATCGGGACAGATGGAGCAGTACTTC. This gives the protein CAWSPSGQMEQYF.

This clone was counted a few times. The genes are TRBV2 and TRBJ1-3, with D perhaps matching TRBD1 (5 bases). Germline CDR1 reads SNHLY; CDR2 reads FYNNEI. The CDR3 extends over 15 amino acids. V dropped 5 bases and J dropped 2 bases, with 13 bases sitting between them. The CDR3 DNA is TGTGCCAGCAGTTCGGTCTCCAGGGCTGGAAACACCATATATTTT. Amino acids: CASSSVSRAGNTIYF.

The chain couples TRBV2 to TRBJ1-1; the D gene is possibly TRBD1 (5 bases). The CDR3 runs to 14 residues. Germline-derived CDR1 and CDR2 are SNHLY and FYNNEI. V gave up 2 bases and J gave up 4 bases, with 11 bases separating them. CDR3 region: CASSELGEGTEAFF. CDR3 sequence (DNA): TGTGCCAGCAGTGAATTAGGGGAGGGCACTGAAGCTTTCTTT.